What follows is one TCR beta chain and its context. This clonotype was seen a handful of times. Its specific antigen is unknown. Per-nucleotide qualities are absent, and no much larger clonotype sits a single base away. The library relied on PCR. Sequenced on an Illumina HiSeq 2500. TCR library preparation used molecular barcoding, with unique molecular identifiers applied to normalize quantification of the TCRbeta repertoire. Using fastp trimming at Q25 and MiXCR clonotype assembly, TCRdb reanalyzed the public sequencing data and kept in-frame beta chains. Each entry merges the rows of one CDR3 protein and shows their most common DNA and genes. Present in this sample are about 980,000 distinct CDR3 sequences, about 29% of which were seen just once. Together, the top ten hold over 25% of the sample. This entry comes from a study of T-cell reconstitution after alpha-beta-depleted transplantation in children (dated by TCRdb to 2016 to 2017). For context, the study as a whole: Using TCR repertoire profiling, the study quantitatively followed how T-cell immune reconstitution unfolded in children after TCRalphabeta/CD19-depleted allogeneic hematopoietic cell transplantation.

The sample's treatment or condition label is to be understood as: allogeneic hematopoietic cell transplantation with graft depleted of TCRalphabeta T cells and CD19 B cells. The children who served as transplant recipients had been given grafts of TCRalphabeta/CD19-depleted allogeneic hematopoietic cells. Study-wide conclusions, independent of this receptor: About two months after transplant, the apparently early recovery of alphabetaT-cell counts reportedly depended on just several hundred clones that had expanded rapidly and came from non-depleted graft cells. The high TCRbeta diversity at day 60 in some patients was ascribed to recipient T cells and intrathymic progenitors that had survived conditioning. The frequencies of hyperexpanded clones fell over the following months, and after one year, T-cell counts and TCRbeta diversity were mostly attributed to newly produced T cells.

The V end gives up 5 bases and the J end 6 bases, leaving 10 bases in the junction not matched to a gene. Taken from cysteine to phenylalanine, the CDR3 has 16 residues. This entry keeps only the CDR3 DNA: 48 bases, framed from base 1. The source of this sequence is a boy under three years old who had a stem cell transplant for SCID, so the T cells may come from the graft donor. This chain joins TRBV12-3 or TRBV12-4 to TRBJ2-2, and 9 bases in between align with TRBD1. This sample comprised PBMCs, mostly from graft donor cells, obtained 360 days after TCRalphabeta/CD19-depleted stem cell transplant. The DNA is TGTGCCAGCAGTCTTACAGGGGGCGTTGGATCCGGGGAGCTGTTTTTT. This translates into CASSLTGGVGSGELFF.